This T cell receptor beta chain was sequenced in a study (dated by TCRdb to 2016 to 2017). Note on this clonotype: The target of this receptor is not known. No base qualities exist here, and no much larger clone lies one base off it.

Library prep was done by RT-PCR. The reads were generated on an Illumina MiSeq. TCRdb applied fastp at Q25 and MiXCR to the public reads, then kept only in-frame beta chains. Identical CDR3 proteins give one entry, which carries the most common genes and DNA. The sample yields almost 700,000 distinct CDR3 sequences; 13% to 15% were counted once. The top ten clones comprise roughly 3.9% of the sample. There are 15 amino acids in the CDR3, from cysteine to phenylalanine inclusive. The DNA shown is the 45-base CDR3, in frame from base 1. CDR1 and CDR2, looked up from the germline V gene, are SGHTA and FQGNSA. Compared with germline, V lacks 5 bases and J lacks 3 bases; bases without a gene match: 7.

The receptor comes from a female donor in good health, serving as a healthy control. The sequenced sample was memory CD4+ T cells from blood. The chain uses TRBV7-2 and TRBJ2-7; 10 bases in the junction line up with TRBD1. Read as DNA, the sequence is TGTGCCAGCAGCACTCCGGGACAGGGGAACTACGAGCAGTACTTC. This gives the protein CASSTPGQGNYEQYF.